The 18 T cell receptor beta chains reported below all come from one sample, sequenced in a study of beta chain features in type 1 diabetes. Reverse transcribing all isolated RNA meant expressed TCRB transcripts were sequenced. Profiled with immunoSEQ multiplex PCR; TCRdb holds only in-frame clones, not every one. Of fewer than 900,000 clones in the sample, around a sixth are singletons; the top ten hold around 0.02%. The specimen sequenced was naive CD4+ T cells from blood. These receptors all come from a woman between 18 and 30 years old in good health.

In its sample, this clone was seen a few times. The chain is built from TRBV10-3 and TRBJ2-2, with D hard to call. Trimming pared 4 bases from V and 4 bases from J, leaving 16 bases between. Germline CDR1 ENHRY, CDR2 SYGVKD. This CDR3 is 16 amino acids long. The CDR3 protein is CAISGVGPPSTGELFF. Here the CDR3 DNA reads TGTGCCATCAGTGGTGTGGGTCCTCCGTCCACCGGGGAGCTGTTTTTT.

This clone has more than one count but fewer than ten. The chain carries TRBV7-2 and TRBJ2-1, with 7 nucleotides matching TRBD2. This CDR3 contains 14 residues. Germline CDR1 SGHTA, CDR2 FQGNSA. V shed 5 bases, J shed 2 bases, and the junction held 3 bases outside the gene matches. Here the CDR3 reads CASSREVAYNEQFF. CDR3 bases: TGTGCCAGCAGCCGGGAGGTGGCCTACAATGAGCAGTTCTTC.

V usage is TRBV7-2 and J usage is TRBJ1-6, with D maybe TRBD1 (5 bases). The V and J ends lost 6 bases and 6 bases respectively, with 12 bases between them. Per the germline V gene, CDR1 is SGHTA and CDR2 is FQGNSA. The length of the CDR3 is 14 residues. The CDR3 reads CASRKGTFNSPLHF. CDR3 in DNA: TGTGCCAGCAGGAAGGGGACGTTTAATTCACCCCTCCACTTT.

In DNA form, the CDR3 reads TGCGCCAGCAGGCGGACCGTAAGCTCCTACGAGCAGTACTTC. Encoded protein: CASRRTVSSYEQYF. The chain recombines TRBV5-1 with TRBJ2-7, with D uncertain. The germline V gene encodes CDR1 SGHRS and CDR2 YFSETQ. The CDR3 consists of 14 residues. Trimming stripped 5 bases from V and 0 bases from J, with 12 bases between.

This sequence joins TRBV28 and TRBJ1-4; 7 bases line up with TRBD1. V was pared by 4 bases and J by 5 bases, with 7 bases of the junction left unmatched. This CDR3 has 15 amino acids. Germline lookup yields CDR1 MDHEN and CDR2 SYDVKM. This CDR3 reads CASSSRTGLNEKLFF. The CDR3, as DNA: TGTGCCAGCAGTTCACGGACAGGACTGAATGAAAAACTGTTTTTT.

The J gene is TRBJ1-2, the V gene TRBV5-1, with 7 bases that match TRBD1. Germline lookup yields CDR1 SGHRS and CDR2 YFSETQ. V lost 4 bases and J lost 2; bases outside the gene matches: 5. The CDR3 has 14 amino acids. The CDR3 bases are TGCGCCAGCAGCCATGACAGGGTGAACTATGGCTACACCTTC. Translating it yields CASSHDRVNYGYTF.

The CDR3 here is CASSPGEGREADTQYF. The CDR3 DNA reads TGTGCCAGTAGTCCGGGCGAGGGCCGGGAGGCAGATACGCAGTATTTT. This chain connects TRBV19 to TRBJ2-3; 7 nucleotides match TRBD2. The CDR3 is 16 amino acids. Per the germline V gene, CDR1 is LNHDA and CDR2 is SQIVND (reference sequence). V trimming: 5 bases; J trimming: 4 bases; junction bases outside the gene matches: 12. The variable domain in full, with the rest retrieved from reference TRBV19 and TRBJ2-3, is DGGITQSPKYLFRKEGQNVTLSCEQNLNHDAMYWYRQDPGQGLRLIYYSQIVNDFQKGDIAEGYSVSREKKESFPLTVTSAQKNPTAFYLCASSPGEGREADTQYFGPGTRLTVL.

The chain joins TRBV7-2 to TRBJ1-5; no clear D. The V and J ends lost 3 bases and 0 bases respectively, with 9 bases between them. Per germline, CDR1 SGHTA and CDR2 FQGNSA. The CDR3 spans 15 residues. CDR3 protein: CASSFYKNSNQPQHF. CDR3 bases: TGTGCCAGCAGCTTTTACAAAAATAGCAATCAGCCCCAGCATTTT.

This clone turned up a few times. This chain joins TRBV5-1 and TRBJ2-3; D may be TRBD2 (5 bases). The germline V gene has CDR1 SGHRS and CDR2 YFSETQ. Between the trimmed V and J ends, which lost 2 bases and 1 base, there was a span of 14 bases. This CDR3 has 16 amino acids. DNA of the CDR3: TGCGCCAGCAGCTTTCGGACTGGGATTGGCACAGATACGCAGTATTTT. Its protein is CASSFRTGIGTDTQYF.

The chain couples TRBV6-6 to TRBJ2-2; 12 bases match TRBD2. Trimming at V came to 6 bases and at J to 4 bases, leaving 3 bases not matched to a gene. CDR1 is MNHNY, CDR2 SVGAGI, per germline (reference sequence). The CDR3 runs 15 residues. The CDR3 here is CASSLGLAGTGELFF. DNA of the CDR3: TGTGCCAGCAGCTTGGGACTAGCGGGCACCGGGGAGCTGTTTTTT.

The chain uses TRBV19 and TRBJ1-4; no definite D call. The CDR3 extends over 13 amino acids. V shed 4 bases and J shed 4 bases, with 7 bases lying between them. Germline CDR1 reads LNHDA; CDR2 reads SQIVND (reference sequence). CDR3 sequence (DNA): TGTGCCAGTAGTAACCGCATTAATGAAAAACTGTTTTTT. Protein: CASSNRINEKLFF.

This clone was detected only a few times. This may arise from a read error, as a much more abundant clone is one base away. The V gene is TRBV7-8, the J gene TRBJ2-5; no firm D call. Between the trimmed V and J ends, which lost 0 bases and 4 bases, there was a span of 0 bases. The CDR3 is 11 residues long. Looked up from germline, CDR1 is SGHVS and CDR2 is FQNEAQ. In DNA form, the CDR3 reads TGTGCCAGCAGCTTAGCAGAGACCCAGTACTTC. It encodes CASSLAETQYF.

This clone occurred a few times. The chain couples TRBV4-3 to TRBJ1-1; D gene unclear. The CDR3 totals 13 residues. With 1 base removed from V and 6 bases from J, the gap between germline ends came to 9 bases. Germline CDR1 and CDR2: LGHNA and YSLEER. CDR3 sequence: CASSQVLGPEAFF. Here the CDR3 DNA reads TGCGCCAGCAGCCAAGTGTTAGGTCCTGAAGCTTTCTTT.

This clone was seen a handful of times. The V and J genes are TRBV7-9 and TRBJ2-1, with D perhaps matching TRBD1 (5 bases). V was cut by 5 bases and J by 1 base, with 9 bases left in between. Germline V gives CDR1 SEHNR, CDR2 FQNEAQ (reference sequence). There are 14 residues in the CDR3. The CDR3 reads CASSRQRSYNEQFF. CDR3 nucleotide sequence: TGTGCCAGCAGCCGACAGAGATCCTACAATGAGCAGTTCTTC.

This chain joins TRBV4-3 and TRBJ1-3; the D gene is possibly TRBD1 (5 bases). CDR3 length: 18 amino acids. V dropped 4 bases and J dropped 4 bases, with 23 bases sitting between them. In germline, CDR1 is LGHNA, CDR2 YSLEER. Here the CDR3 DNA reads TGCGCCAGCAGCCGGCAGGGTGCTAAAACGAAACAAGGAAACACCATATATTTT. It codes for CASSRQGAKTKQGNTIYF.

The gene calls are TRBV19 and TRBJ1-5; D unclear. The CDR3 runs 14 residues. Germline V gene lookup returns CDR1 LNHDA and CDR2 SQIVND (reference sequence). V was pared by 2 bases and J by 0 bases, with 5 bases between. CDR3 in amino acids: CASSIRNSNQPQHF. For the CDR3, the DNA is TGTGCCAGTAGTATACGAAATAGCAATCAGCCCCAGCATTTT. The variable domain in full, with the rest retrieved from reference TRBV19 and TRBJ1-5, is DGGITQSPKYLFRKEGQNVTLSCEQNLNHDAMYWYRQDPGQGLRLIYYSQIVNDFQKGDIAEGYSVSREKKESFPLTVTSAQKNPTAFYLCASSIRNSNQPQHFGDGTRLSIL.

The sample holds a few counts of this clone. The J gene is TRBJ2-1, the V gene TRBV11-2, with 8 bases fitting TRBD2. CDR3 length equals 16 residues. The V gene end was trimmed by 0 bases and the J gene end by 7 bases; junction bases not matched to a gene: 8. CDR1 and CDR2 (germline): SGHAT, FQNNGV. The CDR3 protein is CASSLEPAGEGNEQFF. The CDR3, as DNA: TGTGCCAGCAGCTTAGAACCAGCGGGAGAGGGAAATGAGCAGTTCTTC.

The sample holds a few counts of this clone. This rearrangement joins TRBV11-1 to TRBJ2-7; D might be TRBD1 or TRBD2, each matching 5 bases. The V and J ends lost 0 bases and 5 bases respectively, with 5 bases between them. Germline CDR1 SGHAT, CDR2 FQDESV (reference sequence). This CDR3 spans 12 amino acids. CDR3 in DNA: TGTGCCAGCAGCTTAGCGGGGGACGAGCAGTACTTC. Its translation: CASSLAGDEQYF.